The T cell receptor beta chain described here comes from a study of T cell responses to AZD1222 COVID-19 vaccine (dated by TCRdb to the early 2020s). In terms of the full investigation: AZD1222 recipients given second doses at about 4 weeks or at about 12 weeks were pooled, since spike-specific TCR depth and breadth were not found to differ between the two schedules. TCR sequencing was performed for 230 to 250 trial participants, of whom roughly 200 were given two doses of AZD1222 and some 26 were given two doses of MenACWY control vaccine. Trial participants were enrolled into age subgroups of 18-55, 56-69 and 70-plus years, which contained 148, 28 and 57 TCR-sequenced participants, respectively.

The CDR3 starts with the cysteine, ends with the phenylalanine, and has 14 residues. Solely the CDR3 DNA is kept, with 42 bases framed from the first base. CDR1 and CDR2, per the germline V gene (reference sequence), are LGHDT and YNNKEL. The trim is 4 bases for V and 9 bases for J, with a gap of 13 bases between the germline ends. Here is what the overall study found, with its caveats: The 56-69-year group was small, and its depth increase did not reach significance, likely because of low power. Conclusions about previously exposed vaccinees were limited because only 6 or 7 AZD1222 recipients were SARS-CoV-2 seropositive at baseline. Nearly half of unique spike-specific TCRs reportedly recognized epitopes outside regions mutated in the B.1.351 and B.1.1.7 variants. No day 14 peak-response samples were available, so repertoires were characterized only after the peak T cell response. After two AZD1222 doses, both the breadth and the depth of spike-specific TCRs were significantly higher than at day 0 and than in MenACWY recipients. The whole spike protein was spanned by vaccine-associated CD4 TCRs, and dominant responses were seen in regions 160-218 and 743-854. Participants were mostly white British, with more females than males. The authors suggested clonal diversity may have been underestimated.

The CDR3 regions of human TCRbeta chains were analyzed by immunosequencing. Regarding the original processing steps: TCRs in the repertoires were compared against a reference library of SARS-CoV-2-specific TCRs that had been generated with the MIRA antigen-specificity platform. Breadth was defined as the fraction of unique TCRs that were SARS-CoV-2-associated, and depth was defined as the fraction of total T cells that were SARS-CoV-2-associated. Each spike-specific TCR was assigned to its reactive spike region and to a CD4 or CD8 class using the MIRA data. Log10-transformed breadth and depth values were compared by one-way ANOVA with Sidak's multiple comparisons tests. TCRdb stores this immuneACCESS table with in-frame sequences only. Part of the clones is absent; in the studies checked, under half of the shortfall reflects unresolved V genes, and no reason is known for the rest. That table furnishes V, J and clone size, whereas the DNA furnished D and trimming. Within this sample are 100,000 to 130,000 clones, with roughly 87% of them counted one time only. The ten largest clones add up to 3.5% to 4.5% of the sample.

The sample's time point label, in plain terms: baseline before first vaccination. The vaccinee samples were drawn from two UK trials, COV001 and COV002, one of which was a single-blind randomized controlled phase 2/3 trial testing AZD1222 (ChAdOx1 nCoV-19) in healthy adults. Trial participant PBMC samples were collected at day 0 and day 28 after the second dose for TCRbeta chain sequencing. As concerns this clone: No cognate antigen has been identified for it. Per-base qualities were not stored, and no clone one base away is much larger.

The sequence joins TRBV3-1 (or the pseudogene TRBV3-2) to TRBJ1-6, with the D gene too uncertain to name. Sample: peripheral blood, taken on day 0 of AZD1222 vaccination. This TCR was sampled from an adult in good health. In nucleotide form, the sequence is TGTGCCAGCAGCCCGAGGGAGATCGGTTCACCCCTCCACTTT. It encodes CASSPREIGSPLHF.